A single sample gave rise to the 6 T cell receptor beta chains below, sequenced in a study of blood T cells in healthy people across ages. The second PCR ran roughly 6 to 11 cycles with a sample-barcoded 5' primer and J-beta primers. Each CDR3 protein is one row after TCRdb ran MiXCR on the 5' RACE reads. In the table there are around 850,000 distinct CDR3 sequences, about 34% of which are singletons. Sequencing was carried out using blood. The source is a man younger than 35 in good health.

This chain joins TRBV10-3 and TRBJ2-5, with 8 bases identical to TRBD1. The DNA end is a closer match to TRBJ2-7, so the J assignment may be wrong. Germline values: CDR1 ENHRY, CDR2 SYGVKD. The CDR3 totals 15 residues. CDR3 in DNA: TGTGCCATCAGTGAGACGGAGGACAGGGCTCACGAGCAGTACTTC. Its translation: CAISETEDRAHEQYF.

Concerning this clonotype itself: Mismatch with germline at one junction end may stem from a read error. The genes are TRBV5-1 and TRBJ2-2; D possibly corresponds to TRBD1 (5 bases). Germline V gene sequence: CDR1 SGHRS, CDR2 YFSETQ. The length of the CDR3 is 16 residues. As DNA, the CDR3 is TGCGCCAGCAACTTGGGCCAGGGTATCGACACCGGGGAGCTGTTTTTT. The encoded protein is CASNLGQGIDTGELFF.

This clonotype was counted a few times. V usage is TRBV20-1 and J usage is TRBJ1-5; D unclear. The CDR3 runs to 14 residues. Deletions cut 6 bases from V and 3 bases from J, with 15 bases between. The germline V gene has CDR1 DFQATT and CDR2 SNEGSKA (reference sequence). This CDR3 is CSADLEGNNQPQHF. The CDR3 nucleotides read TGCAGTGCCGACCTGGAAGGTAACAATCAGCCCCAGCATTTT.

This clonotype has only a few counts. This chain links TRBV5-1 with TRBJ2-7; maybe TRBD2 (7 bases). Trimming removed 0 bases from V and 5 bases from J, with 12 bases in between. CDR1 is SGHRS and CDR2 is YFSETQ in the germline V gene. This CDR3 is 14 amino acids long. Written as DNA, the CDR3 is TGCGCCAGCAGCTTGGAGAGAGGGGGGGACGAGCAGTACTTC. Amino acid sequence: CASSLERGGDEQYF.

There are a few counts of this clonotype. The junction departs from the called germline gene at one end, perhaps through a read error. This rearrangement joins TRBV4-1 to TRBJ2-7; 7 bases match TRBD1. CDR3 size: 14 residues. CDR1 and CDR2 (germline): MGHRA, YSYEKL. The CDR3 is CASGQERQGPEQYF. The CDR3 nucleotides read TGCGCCAGCGGCCAAGAACGACAGGGACCCGAGCAGTACTTC.

The J gene is TRBJ2-3, the V gene TRBV20-1, with 13 bases identical to TRBD2. The J segment lost 4 bases and the V segment lost 8 bases, leaving 3 bases of the junction unmatched. Germline assignment: CDR1 DFQATT and CDR2 SNEGSKA (reference sequence). CDR3 length: 13 residues. CDR3 sequence (DNA): TGCAGTACCACTAGCGGGGGGGCAGATACGCAGTATTTT. Translating gives CSTTSGGADTQYF.